The TCR beta chain under discussion was sequenced for a study of molecular identifiers for immune sequencing clone quantification. Germline CDR1 reads GTSNPN; CDR2 reads SVGIG (reference sequence). The V segment lost 2 bases and the J segment 6 bases; nucleotides outside the gene matches: 6. The CDR3 runs to 13 residues. Study observations and caveats: It was shown that clones above 20 RNA copies held over 99% of effector molecules, but under 1% in naive cells. Molecules of identical TCR sharing a barcode could underestimate highly expanded clone sizes.

This clonotype showed up just a few times. Its specificity is not known. Previously published methods and listed TCR primers were used for the bulk TCR libraries. TCRdb re-analysed the PCR reads in MiXCR, keeping a single row per CDR3 protein. The table records tens of thousands of distinct CDR3 sequences, 21% of them present only once. The chain has TRBV30 and TRBJ1-1, with 7 bases that match TRBD1. This clonotype was obtained from a human donor in good health. Some libraries in this study had Jurkat cell RNA spiked in. The sequenced sample was naive CD8+ T cells from blood, with Jurkat cell RNA spiked in. Subset described: FACS-sorted CD8+CD4-CCR7+CD45RA+ naive T cells. CDR3 nucleotide sequence: TGTGCCTGGAGTTACACAGGGGCGGCTGAAGCTTTCTTT. As protein: CAWSYTGAAEAFF.